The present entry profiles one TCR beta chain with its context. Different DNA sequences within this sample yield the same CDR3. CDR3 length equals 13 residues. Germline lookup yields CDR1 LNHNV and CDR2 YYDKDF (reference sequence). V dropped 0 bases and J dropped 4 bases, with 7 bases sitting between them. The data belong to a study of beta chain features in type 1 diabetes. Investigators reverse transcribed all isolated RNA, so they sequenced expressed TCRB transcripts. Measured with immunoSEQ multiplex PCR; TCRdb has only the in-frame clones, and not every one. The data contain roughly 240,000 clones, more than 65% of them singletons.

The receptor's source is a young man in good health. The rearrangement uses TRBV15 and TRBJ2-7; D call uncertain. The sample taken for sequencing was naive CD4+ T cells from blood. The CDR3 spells CATSRDNGYEQYF. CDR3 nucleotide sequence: TGTGCCACCAGCAGAGATAATGGATACGAGCAGTACTTC.